Sequencing of this T cell receptor (beta chain) was carried out in a study of CD8 T cells in Susac syndrome. Germline assignment: CDR1 LNHDA and CDR2 SQIVND (reference sequence). This CDR3 comprises 15 residues. Trimming at V came to 4 bases and at J to 6 bases, leaving 9 bases not matched to a gene. The authors reverse transcribed roughly 0.5 to 1 ug RNA with random hexamers. Amplification of TCR beta CDR3 spanned 54 Vbeta and 13 Jbeta via immunoSEQ multiplex PCR. TCRdb reprocessed the immunoSEQ multiplex PCR reads via MiXCR and lists one record per CDR3 protein. The sample contains about 300,000 distinct CDR3 sequences, roughly 85% of which appear only once.

This chain uses TRBV19 with TRBJ1-5; 7 bases are shared with TRBD1. This sequence originates from a human donor with multiple sclerosis. The sample comprised CD8+ T cells from PBMCs. Written as DNA, the CDR3 is TGTGCCAGTAGTAGTTGGCAGGGGGGGATTCAGCCCCAGCATTTT. As protein: CASSSWQGGIQPQHF.